This T cell receptor beta chain stems from a study of shared clonotypes between healthy human individuals. Background on the study: Researchers assigned three CD4 naive, three CD4 memory, two CD8 naive and one CD8 memory plate to each donor.

Points from the study as a whole: Across a few donors, naive CD4 shared 5% to 6.5%, naive CD8 under 4%, memory CD4 roughly 2.2%, memory CD8 about 0.4%.

Germline assignment: CDR1 SGHTA and CDR2 FQGNSA. The ends were cut back, 1 base at V and 0 bases at J, with 6 bases in the middle. This CDR3 contains 15 residues. Details on this clone: The antigen remains unidentified.

Profiled with immunoSEQ multiplex PCR; TCRdb holds only in-frame clones, not every one. This table holds some 2 million clones, around 95% found once. The sequenced sample consisted of naive CD4+ T cells sorted from blood. Sample subset: CD45RA+ positively selected. This TCR derives from a man aged 18 to 29 in good health. The chain recombines TRBV7-2 with TRBJ1-4; D not certain. Here the CDR3 DNA reads TGTGCCAGCAGCTTAGGAGATGCAACTAATGAAAAACTGTTTTTT. Residues: CASSLGDATNEKLFF.